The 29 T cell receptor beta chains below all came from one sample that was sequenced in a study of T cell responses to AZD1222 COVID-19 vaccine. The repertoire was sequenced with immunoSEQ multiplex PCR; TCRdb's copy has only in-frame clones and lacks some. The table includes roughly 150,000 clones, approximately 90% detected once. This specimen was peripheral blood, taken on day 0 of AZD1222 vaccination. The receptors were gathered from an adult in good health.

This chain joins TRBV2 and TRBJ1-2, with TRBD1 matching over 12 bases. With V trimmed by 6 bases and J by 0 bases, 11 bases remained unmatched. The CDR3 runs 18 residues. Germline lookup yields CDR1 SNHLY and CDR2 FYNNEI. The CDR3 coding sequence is TGTGCCAGCAGGGGGACAGGGGGCCCCAAGCCCGCTAACTATGGCTACACCTTC. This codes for CASRGTGGPKPANYGYTF.

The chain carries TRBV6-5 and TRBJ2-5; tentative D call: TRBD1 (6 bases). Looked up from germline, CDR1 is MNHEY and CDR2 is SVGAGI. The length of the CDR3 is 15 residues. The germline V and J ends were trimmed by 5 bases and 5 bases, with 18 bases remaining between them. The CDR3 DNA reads TGTGCCAGCAGTATAGGGGGAGTCCTGCGGGAGACCCAGTACTTC. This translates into CASSIGGVLRETQYF.

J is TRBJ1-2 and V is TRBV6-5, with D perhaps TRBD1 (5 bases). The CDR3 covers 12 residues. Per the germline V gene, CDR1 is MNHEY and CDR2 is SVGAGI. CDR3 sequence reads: CATRQTNYGYTF. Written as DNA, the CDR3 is TGTGCTACGCGACAGACTAACTATGGCTACACCTTC.

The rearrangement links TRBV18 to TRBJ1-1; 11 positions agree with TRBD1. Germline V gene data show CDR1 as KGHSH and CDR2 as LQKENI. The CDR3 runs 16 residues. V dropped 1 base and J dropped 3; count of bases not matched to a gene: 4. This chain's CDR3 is CASSPRTGGIDTEAFF. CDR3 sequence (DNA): TGTGCCAGCTCACCACGGACAGGGGGCATAGACACTGAAGCTTTCTTT.

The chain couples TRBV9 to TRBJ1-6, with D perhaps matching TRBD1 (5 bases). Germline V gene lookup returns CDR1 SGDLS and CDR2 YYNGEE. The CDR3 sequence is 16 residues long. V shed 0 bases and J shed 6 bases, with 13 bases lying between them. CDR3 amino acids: CASSVGPGPTNSPLHF. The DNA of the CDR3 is TGTGCCAGCAGCGTAGGTCCGGGACCAACTAATTCACCCCTCCACTTT.

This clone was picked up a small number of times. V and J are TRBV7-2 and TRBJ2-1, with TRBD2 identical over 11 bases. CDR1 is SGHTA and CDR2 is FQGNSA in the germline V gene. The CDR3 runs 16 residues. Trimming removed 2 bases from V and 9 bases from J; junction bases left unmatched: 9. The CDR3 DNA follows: TGTGCCAGCAGCTTAATTGGGCTAGCGGGAGGTCGTGAGCAGTTCTTC. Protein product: CASSLIGLAGGREQFF.

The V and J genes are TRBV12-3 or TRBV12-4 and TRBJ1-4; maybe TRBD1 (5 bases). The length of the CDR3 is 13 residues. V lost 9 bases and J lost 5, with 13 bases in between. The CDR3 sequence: CARAGRGNEKLFF. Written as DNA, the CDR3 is TGTGCCAGGGCCGGAAGGGGAAATGAAAAACTGTTTTTT.

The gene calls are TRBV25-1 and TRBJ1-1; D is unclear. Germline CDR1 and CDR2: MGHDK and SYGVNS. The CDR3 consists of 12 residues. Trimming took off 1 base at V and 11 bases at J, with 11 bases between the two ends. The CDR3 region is CASSEFKVFAFF. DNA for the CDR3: TGTGCCAGCAGTGAATTCAAGGTTTTCGCTTTCTTT.

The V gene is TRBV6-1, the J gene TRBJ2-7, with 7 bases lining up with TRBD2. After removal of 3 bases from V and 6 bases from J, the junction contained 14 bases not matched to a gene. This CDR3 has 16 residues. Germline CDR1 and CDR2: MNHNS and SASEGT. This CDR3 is CASSDLGLELFPEQYF. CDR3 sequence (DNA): TGTGCCAGCAGTGACCTCGGACTAGAGCTATTCCCCGAGCAGTACTTC.

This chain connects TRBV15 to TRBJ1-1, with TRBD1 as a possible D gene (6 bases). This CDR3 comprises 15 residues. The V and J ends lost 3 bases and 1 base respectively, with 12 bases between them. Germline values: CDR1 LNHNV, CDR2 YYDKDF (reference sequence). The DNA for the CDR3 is TGTGCCACCAGCAGCCCGGAACAGGGGAACACTGAAGCTTTCTTT. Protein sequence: CATSSPEQGNTEAFF.

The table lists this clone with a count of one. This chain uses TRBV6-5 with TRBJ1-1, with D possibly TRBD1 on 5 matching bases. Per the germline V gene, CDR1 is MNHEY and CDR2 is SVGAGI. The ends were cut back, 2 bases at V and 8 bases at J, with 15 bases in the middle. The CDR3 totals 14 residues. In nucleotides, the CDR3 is TGTGCCAGCAGTTACAAAACAGGTCGGTTGGAAGCTTTCTTT. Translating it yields CASSYKTGRLEAFF.

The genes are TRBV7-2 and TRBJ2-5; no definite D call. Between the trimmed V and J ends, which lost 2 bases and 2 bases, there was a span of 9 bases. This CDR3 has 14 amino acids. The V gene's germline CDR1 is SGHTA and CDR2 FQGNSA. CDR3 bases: TGTGCCAGCAGCTTACGCAGACCTCAAGAGACCCAGTACTTC. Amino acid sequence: CASSLRRPQETQYF. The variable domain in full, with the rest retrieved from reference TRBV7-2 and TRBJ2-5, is GAGVSQSPSNKVTEKGKDVELRCDPISGHTALYWYRQSLGQGLEFLIYFQGNSAPDKSGLPSDRFSAERTGGSVSTLTIQRTQQEDSAVYLCASSLRRPQETQYFGPGTRLLVL.

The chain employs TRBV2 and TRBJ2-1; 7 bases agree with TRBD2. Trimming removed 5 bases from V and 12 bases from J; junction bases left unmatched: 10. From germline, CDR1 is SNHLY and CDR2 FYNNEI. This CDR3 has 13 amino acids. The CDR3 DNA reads TGTGCCAGCAGTAAGGAGCGGGATGGGGTGCAGTTCTTC. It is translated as CASSKERDGVQFF.

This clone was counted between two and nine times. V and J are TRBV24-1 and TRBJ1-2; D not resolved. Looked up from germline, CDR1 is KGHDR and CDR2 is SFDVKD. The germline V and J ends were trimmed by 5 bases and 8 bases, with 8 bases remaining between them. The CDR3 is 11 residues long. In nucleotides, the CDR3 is TGTGCCACCAGTGTCAAGGACGGCTACACCTTC. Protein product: CATSVKDGYTF.

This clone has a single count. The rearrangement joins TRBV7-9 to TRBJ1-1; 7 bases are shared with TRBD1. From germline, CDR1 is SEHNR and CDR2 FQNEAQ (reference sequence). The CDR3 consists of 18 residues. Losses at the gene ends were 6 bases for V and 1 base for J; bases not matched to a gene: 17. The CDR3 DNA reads TGTGCCAGCAGACCCCACCGTGGGGGAGGGGGCGAGAACACTGAAGCTTTCTTT. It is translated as CASRPHRGGGGENTEAFF.

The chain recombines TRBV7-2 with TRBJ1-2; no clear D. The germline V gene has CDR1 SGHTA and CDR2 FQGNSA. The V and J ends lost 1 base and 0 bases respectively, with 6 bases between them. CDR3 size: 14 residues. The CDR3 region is CASSLGLSNYGYTF. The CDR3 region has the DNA TGTGCCAGCAGCTTAGGACTATCTAACTATGGCTACACCTTC.

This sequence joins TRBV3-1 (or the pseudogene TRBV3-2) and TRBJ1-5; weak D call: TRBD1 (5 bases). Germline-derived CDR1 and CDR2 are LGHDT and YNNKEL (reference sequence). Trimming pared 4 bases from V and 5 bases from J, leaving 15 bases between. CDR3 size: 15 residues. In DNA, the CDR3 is TGTGCCAGCAGCCCCAAGGCAGGGATCGATCAGCCCCAGCATTTT. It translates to CASSPKAGIDQPQHF.

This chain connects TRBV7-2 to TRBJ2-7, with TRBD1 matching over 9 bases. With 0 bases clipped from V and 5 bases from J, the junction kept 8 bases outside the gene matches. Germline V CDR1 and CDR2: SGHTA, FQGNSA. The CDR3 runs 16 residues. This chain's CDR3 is CASSLALGQGYHEQYF. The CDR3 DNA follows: TGTGCCAGCAGCTTAGCGCTGGGACAGGGATACCACGAGCAGTACTTC.

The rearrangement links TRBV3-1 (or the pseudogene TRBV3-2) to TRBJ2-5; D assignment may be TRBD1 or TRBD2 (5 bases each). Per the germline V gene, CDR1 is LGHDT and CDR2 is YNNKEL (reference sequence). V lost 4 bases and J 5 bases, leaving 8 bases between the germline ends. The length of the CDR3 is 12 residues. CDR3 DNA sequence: TGTGCCAGCAGCCCTAGGGACGAGACCCAGTACTTC. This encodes CASSPRDETQYF.

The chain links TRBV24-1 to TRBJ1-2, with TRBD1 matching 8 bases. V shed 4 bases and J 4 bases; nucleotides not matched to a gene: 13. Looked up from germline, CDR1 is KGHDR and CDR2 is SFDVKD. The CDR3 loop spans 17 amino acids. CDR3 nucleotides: TGTGCCACCAGTGACGTAGACGGGACAGGAGAGCCCTATGGCTACACCTTC. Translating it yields CATSDVDGTGEPYGYTF.

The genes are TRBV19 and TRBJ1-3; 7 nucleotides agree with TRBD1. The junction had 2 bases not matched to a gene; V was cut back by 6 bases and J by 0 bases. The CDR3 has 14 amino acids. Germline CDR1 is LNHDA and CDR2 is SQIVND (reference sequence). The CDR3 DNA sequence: TGTGCCAGTAGCGACAGGGCCTCTGGAAACACCATATATTTT. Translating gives CASSDRASGNTIYF.

CDR3 in amino acids: CASSPPGLAGGTSSYEQYF. In DNA, the CDR3 is TGTGCCAGCTCACCTCCGGGACTAGCGGGCGGTACTTCATCCTACGAGCAGTACTTC. The chain links TRBV18 to TRBJ2-7; 12 nucleotides agree with TRBD2. V shed 3 bases, J shed 1 base, and the junction held 13 bases outside the gene matches. This CDR3 has 19 amino acids. From germline, CDR1 is KGHSH and CDR2 LQKENI.

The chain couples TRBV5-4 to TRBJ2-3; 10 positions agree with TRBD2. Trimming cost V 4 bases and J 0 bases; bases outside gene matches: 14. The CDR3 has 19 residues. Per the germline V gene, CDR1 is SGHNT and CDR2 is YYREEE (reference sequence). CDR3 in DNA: TGTGCCAGCAGCCAGGGATTCGGAGCTAGCGGGGGTAGCACAGATACGCAGTATTTT. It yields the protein CASSQGFGASGGSTDTQYF. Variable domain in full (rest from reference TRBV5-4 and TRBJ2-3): ETGVTQSPTHLIKTRGQQVTLRCSSQSGHNTVSWYQQALGQGPQFIFQYYREEENGRGNFPPRFSGLQFPNYSSELNVNALELDDSALYLCASSQGFGASGGSTDTQYFGPGTRLTVL.

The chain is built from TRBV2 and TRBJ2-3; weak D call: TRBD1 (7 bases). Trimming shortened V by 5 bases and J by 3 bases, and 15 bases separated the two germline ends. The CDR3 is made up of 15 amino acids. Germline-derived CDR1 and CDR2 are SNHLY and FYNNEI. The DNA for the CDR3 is TGTGCCAGCAGTTACAGGGGTGGGAGGACAGATACGCAGTATTTT. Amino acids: CASSYRGGRTDTQYF.

The CDR3 loop is CASRDGAHNEQFF. The CDR3 region has the DNA TGTGCCAGCAGGGACGGGGCCCACAATGAGCAGTTCTTC. The J gene is TRBJ2-1, the V gene TRBV12-3 or TRBV12-4; D could derive from TRBD1 or TRBD2 (5 bases each). V was pared by 6 bases and J by 5 bases, with 11 bases between. This CDR3 has 13 residues.

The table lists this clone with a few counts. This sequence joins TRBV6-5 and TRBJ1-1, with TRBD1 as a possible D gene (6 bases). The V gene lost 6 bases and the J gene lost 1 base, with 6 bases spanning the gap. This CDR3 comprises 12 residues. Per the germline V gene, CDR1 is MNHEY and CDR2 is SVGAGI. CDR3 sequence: CASSRGNTEAFF. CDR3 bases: TGTGCCAGCAGCAGGGGGAACACTGAAGCTTTCTTT.

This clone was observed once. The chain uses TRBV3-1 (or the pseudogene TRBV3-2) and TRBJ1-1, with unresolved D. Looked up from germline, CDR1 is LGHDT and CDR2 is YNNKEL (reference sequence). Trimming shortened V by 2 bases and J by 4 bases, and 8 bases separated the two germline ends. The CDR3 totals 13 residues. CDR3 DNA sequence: TGTGCCAGCAGCCAAAGATCCGTCACTGAAGCTTTCTTT. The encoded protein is CASSQRSVTEAFF.

Here the CDR3 reads CASSLLPAGGNSPLHF. As DNA, the CDR3 is TGTGCCAGCAGTTTATTACCGGCGGGAGGGAATTCACCCCTCCACTTT. The chain couples TRBV27 to TRBJ1-6; the D is unclear. Germline V lookup: CDR1 MNHEY, CDR2 SMNVEV (reference sequence). Trimming took 1 base from V and 7 from J, leaving 14 bases between them. The CDR3 spans 16 residues.

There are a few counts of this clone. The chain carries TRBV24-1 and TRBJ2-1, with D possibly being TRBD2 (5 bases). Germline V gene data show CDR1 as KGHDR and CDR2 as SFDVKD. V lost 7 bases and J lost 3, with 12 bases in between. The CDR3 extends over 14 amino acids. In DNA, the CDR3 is TGTGCCACCAGCAGGAAGAGCGGCTACAATGAGCAGTTCTTC. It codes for CATSRKSGYNEQFF.